Sequencing of this T cell receptor (beta chain) was carried out in a study of T cell changes during pregnancy in multiple sclerosis. In its sample, this clone was seen once. V was clipped by 0 bases and J by 0 bases, with 11 bases between them. CDR1 is MGHRA, CDR2 YSYEKL, per germline. There are 16 residues in the CDR3. Produced via immunoSEQ multiplex PCR; TCRdb's table is partial and in-frame only. The profile shows tens of thousands of clones, about 93% of them singletons. The receptor was derived from a female donor with multiple sclerosis, enrolled in a pregnancy study. Material: CD4+ T cells from peripheral blood mononuclear cells, obtained after pregnancy. The V gene is TRBV4-1, the J gene TRBJ1-1; tentative D call: TRBD1 (5 bases). CDR3: CASSQDQGIMNTEAFF. CDR3 DNA sequence: TGCGCCAGCAGCCAAGATCAGGGTATTATGAACACTGAAGCTTTCTTT.